This T cell receptor beta chain was sequenced in a study of beta chain features in type 1 diabetes (dated by TCRdb to between 2018 and 2020). At the level of the whole study: Mean age, gender distribution, total cell number and subset yield were not different between patients and healthy donors. A total of roughly 98,000,000 sorted cells were examined across all samples, and RNA yield correlated strongly with the number of cells per subset. In the study, TCRB repertoires of sorted circulating CD4+ T cell subsets from recently diagnosed type 1 diabetes patients were compared with those of matched healthy donors. Naive and central memory subsets were obtained from all 30 or so donors, but regulatory and stem cell-like memory subsets were isolated from only 8 patients and roughly eight healthy donors. Summary of the overall study and its limitations: Fewer insertions and more nucleotide deletions at VDJ recombination sites were observed in patients with type 1 diabetes, implying thymic rearrangement abnormalities. Sequencing cDNA rather than genomic DNA could over-represent highly expressing activated cells, although activation and CD3 levels did not differ between groups. Because small numbers of individuals were included in the HLA sub-analyses, any influence of HLA type on TCRB rearrangement was left unresolved. In all four CD4+ subsets, TCRB CDR3 length was moderately but significantly shorter in type 1 diabetes patients. PCR may preferentially amplify shorter templates, but because patient and control samples were amplified and corrected together, any resulting skew would affect both groups equally. Naive, central memory and regulatory TCRB repertoires appeared to be more alike among patients than among healthy donors.

The entire amount of isolated RNA was reverse transcribed using the High Capacity cDNA Reverse Transcription Kit, so the sequenced TCRB transcripts were expressed ones. Naive, central memory and regulatory T cell samples underwent deep immunoSEQ sequencing, averaging around 4 million total reads per sample. Sorted cells were lysed in RLT buffer and RNA was extracted with DNase-treated RNeasy Micro or Mini kits, depending on cell number. To prevent cross-contamination, every cell subset was processed on its own, while patient and healthy donor samples were processed together. The immunoSEQ multiplex PCR was used to amplify TCRB sequences from cDNA, generating 87-bp fragments that spanned the CDR3 region. The amplicons were sequenced using the Illumina HiSeq platform. In the authors' own workflow: PCR bias was computationally corrected using synthetic template baselines, reads within Hamming distance 2 were collapsed, and singletons that could not be merged were discarded. Reads were aligned against IMGT to assign V, D and J genes, CDR3 length and insertions or deletions at six rearrangement sites. Clonotype counts were normalized to sorted cell number within each subset before computing true diversity and Gini coefficients with the tcR R package. The overlap coefficient, calculated on TCRB nucleotide sequences, was used to quantify repertoire sharing. Out-of-frame TCRB sequences from naive cells were analyzed to stand in for the pre-selection repertoire. TCRdb took this table from immuneACCESS and kept in-frame rearrangements with V and J called. Such tables lack part of the clones; where checked against another copy, unresolved V genes explain under half of the gap, and the rest is unexplained. The V and J calls and clone size come from that table; D and trimming were worked out from the DNA. Within this sample are under 900,000 clones, with roughly a sixth of them counted one time only. The top ten hold around 0.02% of the sample.

The germline V gene yields ENHRY for CDR1 and SYGVKD for CDR2. The cysteine opens and the phenylalanine closes a CDR3 of 14 amino acids. This entry keeps only the CDR3 DNA: 42 bases, framed from base 1. Each donor gave one peripheral blood draw, averaging roughly 120 mL, which was collected into heparinised tubes. A BD FACSAria II was used to sort naive, central memory, regulatory and stem cell-like memory CD4+ T cells with a panel that included CD45RO, CCR7, CD25, CD127, CD95 and CD27. Purity was above 98% for every sorted population. PBMCs were separated immediately by Lymphoprep density gradient centrifugation and were stained directly, without being cultured. So that batch effects would be minimized, each experiment stained and sorted samples in pairs, pairing one healthy donor with one patient. Concerning this clone: Its antigen has not been determined. Its ends do not fully match the called genes, so a read error is possible.

The receptor was isolated from a woman under 30 in good health. The rearranged chain carries TRBV10-3 and TRBJ2-7; perhaps TRBD1 is the D gene, with 6 bases matching. The source material was naive CD4+ T cells from blood. The cell subset or site label of this sample denotes: true naive CD4+ T cells. The bases are TGTGCAATCAGGGCAGGGGATGGTTCCTACGAGCAGTACTTC. It translates as CAIRAGDGSYEQYF.